What follows are 13 T cell receptor beta chains derived from one specimen sequenced in a study of blood T cell repertoires in COVID-19. Generated by immunoSEQ multiplex PCR, the TCRdb table keeps only in-frame clones and is missing some. The sample holds more than 120,000 clones, more than 75% seen once. The sequenced material came from peripheral blood. These receptors came from a human donor with acute or convalescent COVID-19. The donor label of this sample is uncertain.

This chain links TRBV5-1 with TRBJ1-1, with TRBD1 identical over 7 bases. Germline values: CDR1 SGHRS, CDR2 YFSETQ. The CDR3 extends over 14 amino acids. The J segment lost 3 bases and the V segment lost 5 bases, leaving 7 bases of the junction unmatched. The CDR3 sequence: CASRGQSLHTEAFF. CDR3 nucleotide sequence: TGCGCCAGCAGGGGACAGAGTCTGCACACTGAAGCTTTCTTT.

V is TRBV10-3 and J is TRBJ2-7; 8 nucleotides line up with TRBD1. V lost 5 bases, J lost 7 bases, and 10 bases stayed unmatched. Per germline, CDR1 ENHRY and CDR2 SYGVKD. The CDR3 spans 14 residues. The CDR3 here is CAISPGGPAREQYV. As DNA, the CDR3 is TGTGCCATCAGTCCAGGGGGCCCCGCGAGGGAGCAGTACGTC.

The chain combines TRBV10-3 with TRBJ1-6; D is possibly TRBD1 (6 bases). The germline V gene has CDR1 ENHRY and CDR2 SYGVKD. The CDR3 is 13 residues long. V lost 6 bases, J lost 6 bases, and 9 bases lay in between. In nucleotides, the CDR3 is TGTGCCATCAGCGGGACACCTAATTCACCCCTCCACTTT. Translation: CAISGTPNSPLHF.

This chain connects TRBV15 to TRBJ1-2; D perhaps matches TRBD1 (6 bases). The CDR3 has 17 amino acids. V lost 5 bases to trimming and J lost 4 bases, with 23 bases between them. CDR1 is LNHNV, CDR2 YYDKDF, per germline (reference sequence). As DNA, the CDR3 is TGTGCCACCAGCCCTCGGATAAACACAGGGATCGTCTATGGCTACACCTTC. Translating gives CATSPRINTGIVYGYTF.

A few counts support this clone. J is TRBJ2-7 and V is TRBV4-1, with D possibly matching TRBD2 (7 bases). CDR3 length: 14 amino acids. V lost 10 bases to trimming and J lost 0 bases, with 16 bases between them. Germline V CDR1 and CDR2: MGHRA, YSYEKL. The CDR3 sequence is CATSAGATSYEQYF. The CDR3 DNA sequence: TGCGCCACTTCTGCGGGGGCAACCTCCTACGAGCAGTACTTC.

The chain combines TRBV4-2 with TRBJ1-5; D unclear. The germline V gene has CDR1 LGHNA and CDR2 YNFKEQ. The CDR3 has 17 residues. Trimming pared 4 bases from V and 0 bases from J, leaving 16 bases between. The CDR3 DNA reads TGTGCCAGCAGCCTTCACTTACAGATCAATAGCAATCAGCCCCAGCATTTT. Encoded protein: CASSLHLQINSNQPQHF.

The chain has TRBV3-1 (or the pseudogene TRBV3-2) and TRBJ1-2; D perhaps matches TRBD1 (5 bases). Between the trimmed V and J ends, which lost 4 bases and 8 bases, there was a span of 14 bases. The CDR3 has 13 residues. CDR1 and CDR2 from the germline V gene are LGHDT and YNNKEL (reference sequence). CDR3 loop: CASSRAGEWGYTF. As DNA, the CDR3 is TGTGCCAGCAGCCGGGCGGGGGAGTGGGGCTACACCTTC.

The chain's CDR3 is CASSLVPGATNEKLFF. In DNA form, the CDR3 reads TGTGCCAGCAGCTTGGTTCCGGGGGCAACTAATGAAAAACTGTTTTTT. The chain recombines TRBV5-6 with TRBJ1-4; D possibly corresponds to TRBD1 (5 bases). Germline V CDR1 and CDR2: SGHDT, YYEEEE. The CDR3 loop spans 16 amino acids. The V gene lost 0 bases and the J gene lost 0 bases, with 9 bases spanning the gap. The full variable domain, completed using reference TRBV5-6 and TRBJ1-4, is DAGVTQSPTHLIKTRGQQVTLRCSPKSGHDTVSWYQQALGQGPQFIFQYYEEEERQRGNFPDRFSGHQFPNYSSELNVNALLLGDSALYLCASSLVPGATNEKLFFGSGTQLSVL.

The V and J genes are TRBV2 and TRBJ2-5, with a tentative D call TRBD2 (6 bases). Germline CDR1 and CDR2: SNHLY and FYNNEI. The CDR3 has 14 amino acids. Trimming shortened V by 6 bases and J by 2 bases, and 13 bases separated the two germline ends. The CDR3 coding sequence is TGTGCCAGCAGCGTTAGCGGAATACAAGAGACCCAGTACTTC. It yields the protein CASSVSGIQETQYF.

J is TRBJ2-1 and V is TRBV9; TRBD2 aligns across 13 bases. Germline values: CDR1 SGDLS, CDR2 YYNGEE. CDR3 length: 15 residues. The J segment lost 6 bases and the V segment lost 3 bases, leaving 3 bases of the junction unmatched. The CDR3 sequence is CASSAWTSGSNEQFF. The CDR3 DNA reads as TGTGCCAGCAGCGCGTGGACTAGCGGGAGCAATGAGCAGTTCTTC. Full variable domain (remainder filled in from reference TRBV9 and TRBJ2-1): DSGVTQTPKHLITATGQRVTLRCSPRSGDLSVYWYQQSLDQGLQFLIQYYNGEERAKGNILERFSAQQFPDLHSELNLSSLELGDSALYFCASSAWTSGSNEQFFGPGTRLTVL.

This sequence joins TRBV11-2 and TRBJ2-5; 14 positions match TRBD2. This CDR3 is 15 amino acids long. V lost 5 bases, J lost 4 bases, and 3 bases stayed unmatched. Germline V gene sequence: CDR1 SGHAT, CDR2 FQNNGV. The CDR3: CASSPGLAGVETQYF. CDR3 DNA sequence: TGTGCCAGCAGCCCGGGACTAGCGGGAGTAGAGACCCAGTACTTC.

The chain recombines TRBV3-1 (or the pseudogene TRBV3-2) with TRBJ2-7; D remains unclear. The V gene's germline CDR1 is LGHDT and CDR2 YNNKEL (reference sequence). This CDR3 spans 18 amino acids. V was clipped by 1 base and J by 3 bases, with 22 bases between them. For the CDR3, the DNA is TGTGCCAGCAGCCAAGTCCCAATAGCCCGACTTGCGATCTACGAGCAGTACTTC. Residues: CASSQVPIARLAIYEQYF.

V usage is TRBV6-2 or TRBV6-3 and J usage is TRBJ1-6; no clear D gene. Germline CDR1 and CDR2: MNHEY and SVGEGT. Trimming stripped 2 bases from V and 9 bases from J, with 5 bases between. The CDR3 runs to 12 residues. CDR3 sequence reads: CASSYLASPLHF. The CDR3 coding sequence is TGTGCCAGCAGTTACCTAGCTTCACCCCTCCACTTT.